Presented here are 2 T cell receptor beta chains from one specimen sequenced in a study of blood T cell repertoires in COVID-19. The protocol was immunoSEQ multiplex PCR, while the TCRdb copy is restricted to in-frame clones and leaves out a portion. Among tens of thousands of clones listed, more than 75% were seen once. The sample consisted of peripheral blood. These receptors came from a woman over 75 with acute or convalescent COVID-19.

The count of this clone is one. The chain joins TRBV28 to TRBJ1-5; D unresolved. This CDR3 region has 12 residues. The germline V gene encodes CDR1 MDHEN and CDR2 SYDVKM. Trimming removed 3 bases from V and 7 bases from J, with 7 bases in between. The chain's CDR3 is CASSFGRQPQHF. Here the CDR3 DNA reads TGTGCCAGCAGTTTCGGTCGGCAGCCCCAGCATTTT.

This clone appeared once. This rearrangement joins TRBV11-2 to TRBJ1-1; no definite D call. CDR3 length: 15 amino acids. Trimming took off 1 base at V and 2 bases at J, with 11 bases between the two ends. Germline CDR1 is SGHAT and CDR2 is FQNNGV. Written as DNA, the CDR3 is TGTGCCAGCAGCTTAGCTGTCGCGGGCAACACTGAAGCTTTCTTT. It codes for CASSLAVAGNTEAFF.